This T cell receptor (beta chain) was profiled in a study of CD4 T cells in relation to SARS-CoV-2 and coronaviruses. Study information: Convalescent patients had median age roughly 35 years, range about 21 to 80. Convalescent patients were fewer than 10 males and a few females; two were Hispanic.

Points on this clone: What it binds is not known.

V lost 4 bases to trimming and J lost 7 bases; unmatched junction nucleotides: 14. Germline-derived CDR1 and CDR2 are SGHRS and YFSETQ. CDR3 length: 16 amino acids. Notes on the study in general: In around 60% of donors, memory CD4+ clonotypes crossrecognized SARS-CoV-2 and at least one common cold coronavirus spike.

Generated by immunoSEQ multiplex PCR, the TCRdb table keeps only in-frame clones and is missing some. Among roughly 45,000 clones listed, over 75% were seen once. The chain combines TRBV5-1 with TRBJ2-4; 7 bases are shared with TRBD1. Sequenced input: naive CD4+ T cells from PBMCs, cultured in vitro. Subset described: naive CD4+ T cells isolated by negative enrichment. The clonotype was recovered from an adult with COVID-19. CDR3 residues: CASSPQTGSGTNIQYF. The CDR3 DNA reads as TGCGCCAGCAGCCCTCAGACAGGGTCGGGGACCAACATTCAGTACTTC. The entire variable domain, with the rest obtained from reference TRBV5-1 and TRBJ2-4, is as follows: KAGVTQTPRYLIKTRGQQVTLSCSPISGHRSVSWYQQTPGQGLQFLFEYFSETQRNKGNFPGRFSGRQFSNSRSEMNVSTLELGDSALYLCASSPQTGSGTNIQYFGAGTRLSVL.